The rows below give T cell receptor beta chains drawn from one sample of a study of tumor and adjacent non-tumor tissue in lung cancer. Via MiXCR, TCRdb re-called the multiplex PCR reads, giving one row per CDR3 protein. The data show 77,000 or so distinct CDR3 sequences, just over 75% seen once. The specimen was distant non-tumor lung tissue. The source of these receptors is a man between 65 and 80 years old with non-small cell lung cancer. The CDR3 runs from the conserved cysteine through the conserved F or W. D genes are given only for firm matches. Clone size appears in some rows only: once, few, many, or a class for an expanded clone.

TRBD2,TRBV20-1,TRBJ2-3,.,TGCGGTGCTAGTGGACTAGCGGGGACCCGGGGGGATACGCAGTATTTT,CGASGLAGTRGDTQYF
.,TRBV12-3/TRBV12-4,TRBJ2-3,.,TGTGCTAGCAGTTTGGTCCGACCCATTTCGAGGCAGTATTTT,CASSLVRPISRQYF
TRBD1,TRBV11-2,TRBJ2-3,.,TGTACCAACAGCCGACAGGGGTACACAGATACGCAGTATTTT,CTNSRQGYTDTQYF
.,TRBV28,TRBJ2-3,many,TGTGCCAGCAGTTTTGCGGGGTCACAAGATACGCAGTATTTT,CASSFAGSQDTQYF
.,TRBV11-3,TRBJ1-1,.,TGTGCCAGCAGTTTAGGGTTAAACACTGAAGCTTTATTT,CASSLGLNTEALF
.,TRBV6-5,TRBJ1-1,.,TGTGTCAGCCAGGCAGGGGTTAACACTGAATCTTTATTT,CVSQAGVNTESLF
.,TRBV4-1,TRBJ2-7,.,TGCGCCAGCAGCCGGACACTAGCGGGACAGGGTGACGAGCATTACTTC,CASSRTLAGQGDEHYF
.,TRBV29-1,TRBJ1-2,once,TGCAGCGATGTCCCCTACCAATCCTCAGGAGAAGATGGCTACACCTTC,CSDVPYQSSGEDGYTF
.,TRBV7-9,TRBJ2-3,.,TGTGCCAGCTCGGGGGATACAGATACGCGGTATTTT,CASSGDTDTRYF
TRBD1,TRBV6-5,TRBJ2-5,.,TGTGCCAGCGGTTCTGCCGGGACAGGGTTCCCACAAGAGACCCAGTACTTC,CASGSAGTGFPQETQYF
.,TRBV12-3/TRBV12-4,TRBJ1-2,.,TGTGCCATCAGGCCGGGACATGTGAACTATGGCTACACCTTC,CAIRPGHVNYGYTF
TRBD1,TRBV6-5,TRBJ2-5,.,TGTGCCAGCAGTTCCACCGGGACAGCGTTCCCACAAGAGACCCAGTACTTC,CASSSTGTAFPQETQYF
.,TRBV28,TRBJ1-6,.,TGTGCCAACAGTCCTACCTGGCAGTTTTATCATAACGTCGATAATTCACCCCTCCACTTT,CANSPTWQFYHNVDNSPLHF
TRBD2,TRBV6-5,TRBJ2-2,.,TGTGCCAGCAGTTACTGCGGACTAGTGGGAGGATACACCGGGGAGCTGTTTTTT,CASSYCGLVGGYTGELFF
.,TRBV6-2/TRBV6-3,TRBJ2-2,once,TGTACCAGGAATACCAACACCGGGGAGCTGTTTTTT,CTRNTNTGELFF
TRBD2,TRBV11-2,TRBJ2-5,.,TGTGCCAGCAGCTTACGTGTGGGGAGACTAGCGGAGACCCAGAAATTC,CASSLRVGRLAETQKF
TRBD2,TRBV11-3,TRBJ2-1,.,TGTGCCATCAGCCCAGGACTAGCGGGAGTGGGTGAAGAGTTCTTC,CAISPGLAGVGEEFF
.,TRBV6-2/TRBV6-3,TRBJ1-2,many,TGTGCCAGCAGTTTGGGTTATGGCTACACCTTC,CASSLGYGYTF
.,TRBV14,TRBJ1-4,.,TGTACCAGCAGAACGACAGGAAGCGAAAAACGGTTTTTT,CTSRTTGSEKRFF
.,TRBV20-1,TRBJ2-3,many,TGCAGTGCTAGAGTAATGTACGAAGGACCCAGACTTAACACAGATACGCAGTATTTT,CSARVMYEGPRLNTDTQYF
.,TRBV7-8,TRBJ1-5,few,TGTGCCAGCAGCTTAGGGACAGTAAATCAGCCCCAGCATTTT,CASSLGTVNQPQHF
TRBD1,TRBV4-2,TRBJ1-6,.,TGTGCCAGCAGCCAGAGCCGGGACAGATATAATTCACCACTCCAATTT,CASSQSRDRYNSPLQF
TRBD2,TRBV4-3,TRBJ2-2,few,TGCGCCAGCAGACCTATAATTAGCGGGATGCTGGGGGAGCTGTTTTTT,CASRPIISGMLGELFF
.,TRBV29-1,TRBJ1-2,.,TGCGATGTTGAAGGCGGCGGATTCTATGGCTACACCTTC,CDVEGGGFYGYTF
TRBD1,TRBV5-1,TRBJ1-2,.,TGCGCCAGCAGCTCACGAGGACAGGACCCGCACTATAGATACACCTTC,CASSSRGQDPHYRYTF
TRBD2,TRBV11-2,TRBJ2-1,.,TGTGTCAGTAGCTTAGCGGGGGGGCGGAATGAGCAGTTCTTC,CVSSLAGGRNEQFF